The T cell receptor (beta chain) under discussion was sequenced for a study of T-cell reconstitution after alpha-beta-depleted transplantation in children. This CDR3 contains 12 residues. Looked up from germline, CDR1 is SEHNR and CDR2 is FQNEAQ (reference sequence). V lost 5 bases and J lost 5, with 9 bases in between. This clonotype has just a few counts. Unique molecular identifiers featured in how the TCRbeta library was prepared. In TCRdb, the PCR reads were re-called with MiXCR into one record per CDR3 protein. The top ten hold approximately 2.3% of the sample, which has 330,000 or so distinct CDR3 sequences, about a tenth seen once.

Source: PBMCs from the stem cell graft donor, taken from the stem cell graft. The clonotype was recovered from a human donor who donated a stem cell graft to a child with acute lymphoblastic leukemia. V gene TRBV7-9 combines with J gene TRBJ1-1; D not resolved. CDR3 sequence reads: CASSRGQTEAFF. For the CDR3, the DNA is TGTGCCAGCAGCCGAGGTCAAACTGAAGCTTTCTTT.